This T cell receptor (beta chain) was observed in a study of T cells in Graves' hyperthyroidism and ophthalmopathy. From 10 ml of fresh peripheral blood, PBMCs were isolated. From RNA transcripts, TCR beta CDR3 regions were amplified. The TCR CDR3 first-round RT-PCR relied on the HTBI primer set. Each CDR3 protein is one row after TCRdb ran MiXCR on the multiplex PCR reads. The sample records approximately 200,000 distinct CDR3 sequences, about 16% being singletons. Germline loops: CDR1 SGHTA, CDR2 FQGNSA. The CDR3 consists of 15 residues. V was pared by 4 bases and J by 10 bases, with 22 bases between.

The source is a middle-aged man with Graves' hyperthyroidism. Sequencing was done on a sample of blood. The rearrangement links TRBV7-2 to TRBJ1-1; D is perhaps TRBD1 (5 bases). The CDR3 nucleotides are TGTGCCAGCAGCTCGCCACTACCCGGGACGGCGAGAGCTTTCTTT. Its translation is CASSSPLPGTARAFF.